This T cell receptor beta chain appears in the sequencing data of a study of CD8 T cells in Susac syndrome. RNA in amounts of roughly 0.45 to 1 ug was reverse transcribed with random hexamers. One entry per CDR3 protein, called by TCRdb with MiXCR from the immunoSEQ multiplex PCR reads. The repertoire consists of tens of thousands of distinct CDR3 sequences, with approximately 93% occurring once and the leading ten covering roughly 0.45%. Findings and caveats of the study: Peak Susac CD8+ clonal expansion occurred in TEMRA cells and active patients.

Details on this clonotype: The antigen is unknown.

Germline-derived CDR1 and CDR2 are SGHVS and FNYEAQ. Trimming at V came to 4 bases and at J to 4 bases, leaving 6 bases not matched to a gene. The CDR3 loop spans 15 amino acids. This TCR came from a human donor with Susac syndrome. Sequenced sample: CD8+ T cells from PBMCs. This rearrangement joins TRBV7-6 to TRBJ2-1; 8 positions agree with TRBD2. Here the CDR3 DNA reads TGTGCCAGCAGCTCACGGGGGGGTGTTTACAATGAGCAGTTCTTC. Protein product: CASSSRGGVYNEQFF.